This T cell receptor beta chain was found in a study of T cell responses to AZD1222 COVID-19 vaccine. This table comes from immunoSEQ multiplex PCR, and its TCRdb copy is limited to in-frame clones, with some not included. Counted here are tens of thousands of clones, roughly 87% occurring once; the ten biggest clones make up over 25%. A remark on this clone: Its antigen is still unknown.

Trimming shortened V by 2 bases and J by 5 bases, and 13 bases separated the two germline ends. Germline assignment: CDR1 MNHEY and CDR2 SMNVEV (reference sequence). The CDR3 is made up of 15 amino acids. Overall study results and limits: Spike-specific TCR breadth and depth both grew after two AZD1222 doses.

This chain connects TRBV27 to TRBJ1-5; D gene ambiguous. The sample in question was peripheral blood, obtained 28 days after the second AZD1222 dose. This TCR came from an adult who received the AZD1222 COVID-19 vaccine. The CDR3 loop is CASSLNWGSHQPQHF. CDR3 in DNA: TGTGCCAGCAGTTTAAACTGGGGTTCGCATCAGCCCCAGCATTTT.